This entry lists 11 T cell receptor beta chains sequenced from one sample in a study of CXCR3-negative and CXCR3-positive naive CD8 T cells. The method, 5' RACE with UMI labels, was used to prepare the TRB cDNA libraries. With the 5' RACE reads reprocessed, TCRdb shows one record per CDR3 protein and no DNA. The record lists roughly 86,000 distinct CDR3 sequences, of which the ten most abundant hold less than 1.1%. The sample was naive CXCR3- CD8+ T cells from blood. The subset here: CD45RO-CCR7+CD27+CD95- naive CD8+ T cells lacking CXCR3 (TNR3-). These receptors were collected from a human donor in good health. Some clones in this sample may be carry-over from other donors' samples.

The gene calls are TRBV4-3 and TRBJ2-7; TCRdb outputs TRBD1, but without DNA this stays unchecked. The CDR3 is made up of 16 amino acids. Germline CDR1 is LGHNA and CDR2 is YSLEER. CDR3 region: CASSQDLQGWDYEQYF.

The CDR3 here is CASSSLGTATYEQYF. The chain couples TRBV7-3 to TRBJ2-7; the TCRdb call, TRBD2, lacks DNA for checking. The germline V gene has CDR1 SGHTA and CDR2 FQGTGA. This CDR3 comprises 15 residues.

V usage is TRBV6-6 and J usage is TRBJ1-1; there is no DNA to check the TCRdb D call of TRBD1. Germline assignment: CDR1 MNHNY and CDR2 SVGAGI (reference sequence). This CDR3 comprises 15 residues. CDR3 protein: CASSLPGQGVTEAFF.

The chain combines TRBV28 with TRBJ2-7; TCRdb's D gene call, TRBD1, goes unchecked for lack of DNA. Germline V lookup: CDR1 MDHEN, CDR2 SYDVKM. The CDR3 is 12 residues long. CDR3 region: CAIAPAQGEQYF.

The chain has TRBV27 and TRBJ2-1. In germline, CDR1 is MNHEY, CDR2 SMNVEV (reference sequence). The CDR3 consists of 14 residues. The CDR3: CASSLTNSNNEQFF.

The chain carries TRBV10-3 and TRBJ1-3; the D gene TCRdb calls, TRBD1, cannot be checked with no DNA. CDR3 size: 14 residues. Germline V gene data show CDR1 as ENHRY and CDR2 as SYGVKD. The CDR3 protein is CATLNRDHGNTIYF.

This sequence joins TRBV20-1 and TRBJ2-7; TCRdb's D call of TRBD1 is untestable without DNA. Germline V lookup: CDR1 DFQATT, CDR2 SNEGSKA (reference sequence). This CDR3 spans 13 amino acids. The CDR3 region is CSAWDRGFNEQYF.

Frequency places this clonotype as medium-sized. J is TRBJ1-5 and V is TRBV21-1. TRBV21-1 is classified as a pseudogene. The CDR3 has 16 residues. This chain's CDR3 is CASSKMRRAGNQPQHF.

The V call is TRBV5-1, the J call TRBJ1-1. Germline CDR1 and CDR2: SGHRS and YFSETQ. This CDR3 has 13 residues. The chain's CDR3 is CASSLKGSTEAFF. Together with reference TRBV5-1 and TRBJ1-1, the CDR3 gives the full variable domain: KAGVTQTPRYLIKTRGQQVTLSCSPISGHRSVSWYQQTPGQGLQFLFEYFSETQRNKGNFPGRFSGRQFSNSRSEMNVSTLELGDSALYLCASSLKGSTEAFFGQGTRLTVV.

CDR3 protein: CASSYWAEISGNTIYF. This chain joins TRBV6-5 and TRBJ1-3. CDR1 and CDR2 from the germline V gene are MNHEY and SVGAGI. This CDR3 has 16 residues.

This rearrangement joins TRBV10-2 to TRBJ2-1; as DNA is missing, the TRBD1 call by TCRdb cannot be tested. The CDR3 loop spans 15 amino acids. Germline V gene data show CDR1 as WSHSY and CDR2 as SAAADI. CDR3 residues: CASSRRQGTYNEQFF.